The 10 T cell receptor beta chains in this list originate from one sample, sequenced in a study of regulatory T cells in long-lasting Graves disease. According to the study, TCR beta libraries were built with iRepertoire HTBI primers and CDR3-region Arm-PCR. One entry per CDR3 protein results from TCRdb running MiXCR on the multiplex PCR reads. The sample yields roughly 400,000 distinct CDR3 sequences, 20% seen once. Time point described: persistent/refractory GD, antithyroid drugs over 5 years with positive TRAb. Construction of the TCR library relied on RNA isolated from PBMCs. The sequencing here drew on peripheral blood mononuclear cells (PBMCs), taken when the disease was refractory, from a patient treated with antithyroid drugs. Every receptor here comes from a female donor with Graves disease.

V is TRBV3-1 and J is TRBJ2-5; D not certain. The CDR3 loop spans 14 amino acids. Germline CDR1 reads LGHDT; CDR2 reads YNNKEL (reference sequence). V lost 2 bases to trimming and J lost 5 bases, with 12 bases between them. The CDR3: CASSQSPLAETQYF. CDR3 bases: TGTGCCAGCAGCCAATCGCCCCTGGCGGAGACCCAGTACTTC.

Points on this clonotype: One end of the junction varies from germline; a read error may be responsible. This chain links TRBV6-1 with TRBJ2-7; D ambiguous. Germline assignment: CDR1 MNHNS and CDR2 SASEGT. The CDR3 is made up of 16 amino acids. The CDR3 nucleotides read TGTGCCAGCAGCAGAGACGGCCTAGGGTGGTCCTACGAGCAGTGCTTC. Amino acid sequence: CASSRDGLGWSYEQCF.

The sample holds a few counts of this clonotype. The chain employs TRBV10-3 and TRBJ1-4; D unresolved. Germline values: CDR1 ENHRY, CDR2 SYGVKD. This CDR3 spans 16 amino acids. Trimming took 0 bases from V and 0 from J, leaving 8 bases between them. CDR3 residues: CAISESASATNEKLFF. The CDR3 coding sequence is TGTGCCATCAGTGAGTCGGCGTCAGCAACTAATGAAAAACTGTTTTTT.

The V gene is TRBV5-8, the J gene TRBJ1-5; a possible D gene is TRBD1 (6 bases). Trimming removed 3 bases at V and 4 bases at J, with 17 bases between. Germline CDR1 SGHTS, CDR2 YDEGEE. The CDR3 runs to 16 residues. CDR3 sequence reads: CASSWGSQTGNQPQHF. Here the CDR3 DNA reads TGTGCCAGCAGCTGGGGGAGTCAAACAGGGAATCAGCCCCAGCATTTT.

This clonotype was counted many times. The chain joins TRBV28 to TRBJ2-7, with D possibly TRBD2 on 6 matching bases. This CDR3 comprises 15 residues. Trimming pared 4 bases from V and 0 bases from J, leaving 13 bases between. The germline gives CDR1 MDHEN, CDR2 SYDVKM. CDR3 amino acids: CASSSAGSSSYEQYF. The CDR3 DNA reads as TGTGCCAGCAGTTCCGCGGGGTCGAGCTCCTACGAGCAGTACTTC.

This clonotype was detected many times. V gene TRBV28 combines with J gene TRBJ2-7, with TRBD2 as a possible D gene (5 bases). The CDR3 is 12 amino acids. Trimming shortened V by 5 bases and J by 1 base, and 6 bases separated the two germline ends. The V gene's germline CDR1 is MDHEN and CDR2 SYDVKM. The CDR3 region has the DNA TGTGCCAGCAGTCGGGGTTCCTACGAGCAGTACTTC. This gives the protein CASSRGSYEQYF.

This clonotype was counted ten times or more. The chain recombines TRBV2 with TRBJ1-5; D possibly corresponds to TRBD1 (6 bases). Germline values: CDR1 SNHLY, CDR2 FYNNEI. Trimming shortened V by 6 bases and J by 7 bases, and 19 bases separated the two germline ends. The CDR3 spans 15 residues. The DNA of the CDR3 is TGTGCCAGCAGCAGCGGGACACTAGGAGGGCAGCCCCAGCATTTT. Translating gives CASSSGTLGGQPQHF.

About this clonotype: A read error may account for a junction end that differs from germline. The gene calls are TRBV5-4 and TRBJ1-1, with 7 bases matching TRBD1. Germline loops: CDR1 SGHNT, CDR2 YYREEE (reference sequence). The CDR3 sequence is 15 residues long. CDR3 loop: CASTITGQRNTETFF. The CDR3 DNA follows: TGTGCCAGCACTATCACGGGACAGAGAAACACTGAAACTTTCTTT. The full variable domain, with the rest looked up from reference TRBV5-4 and TRBJ1-1, is ETGVTQSPTHLIKTRGQQVTLRCSSQSGHNTVSWYQQALGQGPQFIFQYYREEENGRGNFPPRFSGLQFPNYSSELNVNALELDDSALYLCASTITGQRNTETFFGQGTRLTVV.

This chain connects TRBV19 to TRBJ2-5; TRBD1 matches at 10 bases. CDR1 and CDR2 from the germline V gene are LNHDA and SQIVND (reference sequence). Germline trimming cut 8 bases from V and 2 bases from J; bases unmatched to any gene: 5. CDR3 length: 14 amino acids. CDR3 region: CASRDRGEQETQYF. CDR3 bases: TGTGCCAGTCGGGACAGGGGTGAACAAGAGACCCAGTACTTC.

This clonotype was seen at least ten times. This sequence joins TRBV20-1 and TRBJ2-5; 10 bases are a match to TRBD2. Germline CDR1 reads DFQATT; CDR2 reads SNEGSKA (reference sequence). The trim removed 3 bases at V and 5 bases at J, leaving 9 bases unmatched. This CDR3 comprises 15 residues. The CDR3 here is CSASGAGGPGETQYF. CDR3 bases: TGCAGTGCTAGCGGAGCGGGAGGGCCGGGGGAGACCCAGTACTTC.